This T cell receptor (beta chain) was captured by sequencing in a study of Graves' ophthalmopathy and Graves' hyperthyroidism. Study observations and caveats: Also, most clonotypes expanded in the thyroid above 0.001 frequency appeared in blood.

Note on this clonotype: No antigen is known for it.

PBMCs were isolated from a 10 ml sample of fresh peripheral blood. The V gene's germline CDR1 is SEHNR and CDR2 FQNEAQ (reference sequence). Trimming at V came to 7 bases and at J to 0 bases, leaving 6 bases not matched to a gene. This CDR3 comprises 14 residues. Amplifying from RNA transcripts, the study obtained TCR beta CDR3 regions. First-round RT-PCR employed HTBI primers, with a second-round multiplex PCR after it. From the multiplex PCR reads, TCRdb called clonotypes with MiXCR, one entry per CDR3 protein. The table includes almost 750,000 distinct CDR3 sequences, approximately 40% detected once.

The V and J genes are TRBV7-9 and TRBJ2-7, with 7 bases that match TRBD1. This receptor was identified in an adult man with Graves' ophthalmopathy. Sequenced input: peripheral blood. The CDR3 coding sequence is TGTGCCAGCACTCCGGGACAGAGCTCCTACGAGCAGTACTTC. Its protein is CASTPGQSSYEQYF.